The clone carrying this T cell receptor (beta chain) has more than one count but fewer than ten. The antigen is unknown. In germline, CDR1 is ENHRY, CDR2 SYGVKD. The germline V and J ends were trimmed by 7 bases and 7 bases, with 14 bases remaining between them. This CDR3 comprises 13 residues. A second about 7 to 12 cycle PCR used barcoded and J-beta primers. TCRdb reprocessed the 5' RACE reads via MiXCR and lists one record per CDR3 protein. The data show hundreds of thousands of distinct CDR3 sequences, roughly 50% seen once. Each sample yielded at least 6 million isolated PBMCs. This entry is derived from a study of blood T cells in healthy people across ages. Study-level findings and limits: As naive T cell percentage varied, TCR beta diversity correlated strongly with it.

Sequenced: blood. This receptor was obtained from a man between 60 and 70 years old in good health. The chain carries TRBV10-3 and TRBJ2-1; tentatively, D is TRBD2 (6 bases). As DNA, the CDR3 is TGTGCCATCATGTGGGGGGTCGGGAATGAGCAGTTCTTC. It translates to CAIMWGVGNEQFF.